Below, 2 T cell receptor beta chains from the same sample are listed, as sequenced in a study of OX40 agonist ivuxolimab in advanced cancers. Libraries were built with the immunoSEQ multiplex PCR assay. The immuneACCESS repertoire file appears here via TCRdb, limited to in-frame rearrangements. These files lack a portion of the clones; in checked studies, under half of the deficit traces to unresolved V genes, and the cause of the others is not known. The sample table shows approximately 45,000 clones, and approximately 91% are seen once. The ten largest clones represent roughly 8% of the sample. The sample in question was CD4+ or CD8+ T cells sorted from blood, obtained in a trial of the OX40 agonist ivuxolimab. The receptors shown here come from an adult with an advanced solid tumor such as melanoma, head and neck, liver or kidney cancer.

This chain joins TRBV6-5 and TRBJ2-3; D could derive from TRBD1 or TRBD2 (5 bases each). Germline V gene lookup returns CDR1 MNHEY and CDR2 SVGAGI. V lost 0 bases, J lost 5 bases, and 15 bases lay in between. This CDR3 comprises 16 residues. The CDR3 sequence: CASSYSGESALDTQYF. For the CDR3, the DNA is TGTGCCAGCAGTTACTCGGGGGAGAGCGCACTAGATACGCAGTATTTT.

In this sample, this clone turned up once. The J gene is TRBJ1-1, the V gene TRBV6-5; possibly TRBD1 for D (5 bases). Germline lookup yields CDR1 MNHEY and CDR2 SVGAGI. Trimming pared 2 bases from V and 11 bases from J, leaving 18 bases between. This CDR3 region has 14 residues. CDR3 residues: CASSYPGTAGSAFF. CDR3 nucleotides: TGTGCCAGCAGTTACCCCGGGACGGCGGGTTCGGCTTTCTTT.